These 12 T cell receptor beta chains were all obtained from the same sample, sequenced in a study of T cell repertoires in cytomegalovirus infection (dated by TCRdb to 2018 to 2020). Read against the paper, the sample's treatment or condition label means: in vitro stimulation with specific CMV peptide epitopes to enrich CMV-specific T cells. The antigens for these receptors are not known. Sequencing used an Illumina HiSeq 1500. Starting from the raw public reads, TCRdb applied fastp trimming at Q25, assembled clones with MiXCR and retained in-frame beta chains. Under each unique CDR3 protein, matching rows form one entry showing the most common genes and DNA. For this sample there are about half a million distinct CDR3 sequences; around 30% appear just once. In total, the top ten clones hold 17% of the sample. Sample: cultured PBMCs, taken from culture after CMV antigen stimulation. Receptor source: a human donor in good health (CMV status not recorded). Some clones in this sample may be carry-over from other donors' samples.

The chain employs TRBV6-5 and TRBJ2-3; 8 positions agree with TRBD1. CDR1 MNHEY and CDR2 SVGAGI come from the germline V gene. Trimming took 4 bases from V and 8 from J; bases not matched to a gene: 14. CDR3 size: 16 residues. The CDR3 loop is CASSFPPNQGATTQYF. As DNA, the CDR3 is TGTGCCAGCAGTTTCCCTCCGAACCAGGGGGCAACTACGCAGTATTTT.

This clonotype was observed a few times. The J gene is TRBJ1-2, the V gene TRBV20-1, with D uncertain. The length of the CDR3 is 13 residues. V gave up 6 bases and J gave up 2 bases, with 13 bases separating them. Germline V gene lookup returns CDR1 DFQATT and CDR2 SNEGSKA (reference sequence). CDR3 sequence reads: CSASRRENYGYTF. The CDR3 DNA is TGCAGTGCGAGTCGACGGGAAAACTATGGCTACACCTTC.

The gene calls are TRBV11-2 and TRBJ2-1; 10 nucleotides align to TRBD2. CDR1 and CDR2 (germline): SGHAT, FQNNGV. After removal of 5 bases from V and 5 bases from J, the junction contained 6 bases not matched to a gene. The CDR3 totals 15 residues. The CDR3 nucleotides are TGTGCCAGCAGCCCCACTAGCGGGATCCACAATGAGCAGTTCTTC. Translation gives CASSPTSGIHNEQFF. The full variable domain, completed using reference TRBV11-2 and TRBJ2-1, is EAGVAQSPRYKIIEKRQSVAFWCNPISGHATLYWYQQILGQGPKLLIQFQNNGVVDDSQLPKDRFSAERLKGVDSTLKIQPAKLEDSAVYLCASSPTSGIHNEQFFGPGTRLTVL.

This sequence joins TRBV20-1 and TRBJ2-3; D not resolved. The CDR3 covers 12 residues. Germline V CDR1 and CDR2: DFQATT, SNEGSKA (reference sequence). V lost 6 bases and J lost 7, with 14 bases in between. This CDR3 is CSALRRPYTQYF. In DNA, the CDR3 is TGCAGTGCGCTCAGACGACCTTATACGCAGTATTTT.

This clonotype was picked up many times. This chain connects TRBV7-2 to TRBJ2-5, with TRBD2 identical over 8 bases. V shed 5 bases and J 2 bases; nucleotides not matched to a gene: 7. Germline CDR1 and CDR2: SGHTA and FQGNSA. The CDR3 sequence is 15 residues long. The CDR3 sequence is CASSRSGATQETQYF. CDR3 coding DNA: TGTGCCAGCAGCCGTAGCGGGGCTACACAAGAGACCCAGTACTTC.

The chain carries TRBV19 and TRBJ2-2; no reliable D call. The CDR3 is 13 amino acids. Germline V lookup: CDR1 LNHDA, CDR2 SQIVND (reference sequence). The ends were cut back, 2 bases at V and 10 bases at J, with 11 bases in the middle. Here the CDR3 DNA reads TGTGCCAGTAGTATACGGGTTCCTGAGGAGCTGTTTTTT. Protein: CASSIRVPEELFF.

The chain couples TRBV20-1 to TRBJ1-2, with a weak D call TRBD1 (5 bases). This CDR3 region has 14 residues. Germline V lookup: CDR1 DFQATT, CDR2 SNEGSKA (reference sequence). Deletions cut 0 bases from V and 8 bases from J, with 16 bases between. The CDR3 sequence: CSARDPRAQRGYTF. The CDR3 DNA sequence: TGCAGTGCTAGAGACCCCAGGGCCCAGAGAGGCTACACCTTC.

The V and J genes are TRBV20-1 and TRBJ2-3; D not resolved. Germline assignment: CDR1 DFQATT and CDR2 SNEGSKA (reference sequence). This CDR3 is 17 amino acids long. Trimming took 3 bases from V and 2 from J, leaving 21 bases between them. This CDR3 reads CSASPLRPQTFTDTQYF. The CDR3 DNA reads TGCAGTGCTAGTCCTCTGAGGCCTCAGACCTTCACAGATACGCAGTATTTT.

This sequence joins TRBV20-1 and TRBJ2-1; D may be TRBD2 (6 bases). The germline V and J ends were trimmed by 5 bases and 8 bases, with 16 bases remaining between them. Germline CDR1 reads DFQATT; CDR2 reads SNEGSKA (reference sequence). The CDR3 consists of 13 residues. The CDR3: CSAHRLVSDEQFF. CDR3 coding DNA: TGCAGTGCTCATCGACTAGTCTCGGATGAGCAGTTCTTC.

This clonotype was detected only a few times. CDR3 DNA sequence: TGTGCCAGCAGTTTAGACAGGACTTCAACTAATGAAAAACTGTTTTTT. Translation gives CASSLDRTSTNEKLFF. This sequence joins TRBV28 and TRBJ1-4, with TRBD1 as a possible D gene (6 bases). The germline V gene encodes CDR1 MDHEN and CDR2 SYDVKM. V was shortened by 2 bases and J by 0 bases, with 10 bases between the two germline ends. The CDR3 sequence is 16 residues long.

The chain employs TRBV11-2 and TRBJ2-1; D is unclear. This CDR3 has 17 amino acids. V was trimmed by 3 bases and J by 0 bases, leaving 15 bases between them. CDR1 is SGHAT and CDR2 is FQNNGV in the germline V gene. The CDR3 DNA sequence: TGTGCCAGCAGCTTGCCTACCTATAGGAGCTCCTACAATGAGCAGTTCTTC. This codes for CASSLPTYRSSYNEQFF.

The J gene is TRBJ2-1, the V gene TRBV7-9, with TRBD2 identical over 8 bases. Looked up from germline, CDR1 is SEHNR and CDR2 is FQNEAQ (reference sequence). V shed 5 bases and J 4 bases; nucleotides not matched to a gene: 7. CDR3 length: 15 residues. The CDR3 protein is CASSPRGGAYNEQFF. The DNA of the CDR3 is TGTGCCAGCAGCCCCCGGGGGGGAGCTTACAATGAGCAGTTCTTC.